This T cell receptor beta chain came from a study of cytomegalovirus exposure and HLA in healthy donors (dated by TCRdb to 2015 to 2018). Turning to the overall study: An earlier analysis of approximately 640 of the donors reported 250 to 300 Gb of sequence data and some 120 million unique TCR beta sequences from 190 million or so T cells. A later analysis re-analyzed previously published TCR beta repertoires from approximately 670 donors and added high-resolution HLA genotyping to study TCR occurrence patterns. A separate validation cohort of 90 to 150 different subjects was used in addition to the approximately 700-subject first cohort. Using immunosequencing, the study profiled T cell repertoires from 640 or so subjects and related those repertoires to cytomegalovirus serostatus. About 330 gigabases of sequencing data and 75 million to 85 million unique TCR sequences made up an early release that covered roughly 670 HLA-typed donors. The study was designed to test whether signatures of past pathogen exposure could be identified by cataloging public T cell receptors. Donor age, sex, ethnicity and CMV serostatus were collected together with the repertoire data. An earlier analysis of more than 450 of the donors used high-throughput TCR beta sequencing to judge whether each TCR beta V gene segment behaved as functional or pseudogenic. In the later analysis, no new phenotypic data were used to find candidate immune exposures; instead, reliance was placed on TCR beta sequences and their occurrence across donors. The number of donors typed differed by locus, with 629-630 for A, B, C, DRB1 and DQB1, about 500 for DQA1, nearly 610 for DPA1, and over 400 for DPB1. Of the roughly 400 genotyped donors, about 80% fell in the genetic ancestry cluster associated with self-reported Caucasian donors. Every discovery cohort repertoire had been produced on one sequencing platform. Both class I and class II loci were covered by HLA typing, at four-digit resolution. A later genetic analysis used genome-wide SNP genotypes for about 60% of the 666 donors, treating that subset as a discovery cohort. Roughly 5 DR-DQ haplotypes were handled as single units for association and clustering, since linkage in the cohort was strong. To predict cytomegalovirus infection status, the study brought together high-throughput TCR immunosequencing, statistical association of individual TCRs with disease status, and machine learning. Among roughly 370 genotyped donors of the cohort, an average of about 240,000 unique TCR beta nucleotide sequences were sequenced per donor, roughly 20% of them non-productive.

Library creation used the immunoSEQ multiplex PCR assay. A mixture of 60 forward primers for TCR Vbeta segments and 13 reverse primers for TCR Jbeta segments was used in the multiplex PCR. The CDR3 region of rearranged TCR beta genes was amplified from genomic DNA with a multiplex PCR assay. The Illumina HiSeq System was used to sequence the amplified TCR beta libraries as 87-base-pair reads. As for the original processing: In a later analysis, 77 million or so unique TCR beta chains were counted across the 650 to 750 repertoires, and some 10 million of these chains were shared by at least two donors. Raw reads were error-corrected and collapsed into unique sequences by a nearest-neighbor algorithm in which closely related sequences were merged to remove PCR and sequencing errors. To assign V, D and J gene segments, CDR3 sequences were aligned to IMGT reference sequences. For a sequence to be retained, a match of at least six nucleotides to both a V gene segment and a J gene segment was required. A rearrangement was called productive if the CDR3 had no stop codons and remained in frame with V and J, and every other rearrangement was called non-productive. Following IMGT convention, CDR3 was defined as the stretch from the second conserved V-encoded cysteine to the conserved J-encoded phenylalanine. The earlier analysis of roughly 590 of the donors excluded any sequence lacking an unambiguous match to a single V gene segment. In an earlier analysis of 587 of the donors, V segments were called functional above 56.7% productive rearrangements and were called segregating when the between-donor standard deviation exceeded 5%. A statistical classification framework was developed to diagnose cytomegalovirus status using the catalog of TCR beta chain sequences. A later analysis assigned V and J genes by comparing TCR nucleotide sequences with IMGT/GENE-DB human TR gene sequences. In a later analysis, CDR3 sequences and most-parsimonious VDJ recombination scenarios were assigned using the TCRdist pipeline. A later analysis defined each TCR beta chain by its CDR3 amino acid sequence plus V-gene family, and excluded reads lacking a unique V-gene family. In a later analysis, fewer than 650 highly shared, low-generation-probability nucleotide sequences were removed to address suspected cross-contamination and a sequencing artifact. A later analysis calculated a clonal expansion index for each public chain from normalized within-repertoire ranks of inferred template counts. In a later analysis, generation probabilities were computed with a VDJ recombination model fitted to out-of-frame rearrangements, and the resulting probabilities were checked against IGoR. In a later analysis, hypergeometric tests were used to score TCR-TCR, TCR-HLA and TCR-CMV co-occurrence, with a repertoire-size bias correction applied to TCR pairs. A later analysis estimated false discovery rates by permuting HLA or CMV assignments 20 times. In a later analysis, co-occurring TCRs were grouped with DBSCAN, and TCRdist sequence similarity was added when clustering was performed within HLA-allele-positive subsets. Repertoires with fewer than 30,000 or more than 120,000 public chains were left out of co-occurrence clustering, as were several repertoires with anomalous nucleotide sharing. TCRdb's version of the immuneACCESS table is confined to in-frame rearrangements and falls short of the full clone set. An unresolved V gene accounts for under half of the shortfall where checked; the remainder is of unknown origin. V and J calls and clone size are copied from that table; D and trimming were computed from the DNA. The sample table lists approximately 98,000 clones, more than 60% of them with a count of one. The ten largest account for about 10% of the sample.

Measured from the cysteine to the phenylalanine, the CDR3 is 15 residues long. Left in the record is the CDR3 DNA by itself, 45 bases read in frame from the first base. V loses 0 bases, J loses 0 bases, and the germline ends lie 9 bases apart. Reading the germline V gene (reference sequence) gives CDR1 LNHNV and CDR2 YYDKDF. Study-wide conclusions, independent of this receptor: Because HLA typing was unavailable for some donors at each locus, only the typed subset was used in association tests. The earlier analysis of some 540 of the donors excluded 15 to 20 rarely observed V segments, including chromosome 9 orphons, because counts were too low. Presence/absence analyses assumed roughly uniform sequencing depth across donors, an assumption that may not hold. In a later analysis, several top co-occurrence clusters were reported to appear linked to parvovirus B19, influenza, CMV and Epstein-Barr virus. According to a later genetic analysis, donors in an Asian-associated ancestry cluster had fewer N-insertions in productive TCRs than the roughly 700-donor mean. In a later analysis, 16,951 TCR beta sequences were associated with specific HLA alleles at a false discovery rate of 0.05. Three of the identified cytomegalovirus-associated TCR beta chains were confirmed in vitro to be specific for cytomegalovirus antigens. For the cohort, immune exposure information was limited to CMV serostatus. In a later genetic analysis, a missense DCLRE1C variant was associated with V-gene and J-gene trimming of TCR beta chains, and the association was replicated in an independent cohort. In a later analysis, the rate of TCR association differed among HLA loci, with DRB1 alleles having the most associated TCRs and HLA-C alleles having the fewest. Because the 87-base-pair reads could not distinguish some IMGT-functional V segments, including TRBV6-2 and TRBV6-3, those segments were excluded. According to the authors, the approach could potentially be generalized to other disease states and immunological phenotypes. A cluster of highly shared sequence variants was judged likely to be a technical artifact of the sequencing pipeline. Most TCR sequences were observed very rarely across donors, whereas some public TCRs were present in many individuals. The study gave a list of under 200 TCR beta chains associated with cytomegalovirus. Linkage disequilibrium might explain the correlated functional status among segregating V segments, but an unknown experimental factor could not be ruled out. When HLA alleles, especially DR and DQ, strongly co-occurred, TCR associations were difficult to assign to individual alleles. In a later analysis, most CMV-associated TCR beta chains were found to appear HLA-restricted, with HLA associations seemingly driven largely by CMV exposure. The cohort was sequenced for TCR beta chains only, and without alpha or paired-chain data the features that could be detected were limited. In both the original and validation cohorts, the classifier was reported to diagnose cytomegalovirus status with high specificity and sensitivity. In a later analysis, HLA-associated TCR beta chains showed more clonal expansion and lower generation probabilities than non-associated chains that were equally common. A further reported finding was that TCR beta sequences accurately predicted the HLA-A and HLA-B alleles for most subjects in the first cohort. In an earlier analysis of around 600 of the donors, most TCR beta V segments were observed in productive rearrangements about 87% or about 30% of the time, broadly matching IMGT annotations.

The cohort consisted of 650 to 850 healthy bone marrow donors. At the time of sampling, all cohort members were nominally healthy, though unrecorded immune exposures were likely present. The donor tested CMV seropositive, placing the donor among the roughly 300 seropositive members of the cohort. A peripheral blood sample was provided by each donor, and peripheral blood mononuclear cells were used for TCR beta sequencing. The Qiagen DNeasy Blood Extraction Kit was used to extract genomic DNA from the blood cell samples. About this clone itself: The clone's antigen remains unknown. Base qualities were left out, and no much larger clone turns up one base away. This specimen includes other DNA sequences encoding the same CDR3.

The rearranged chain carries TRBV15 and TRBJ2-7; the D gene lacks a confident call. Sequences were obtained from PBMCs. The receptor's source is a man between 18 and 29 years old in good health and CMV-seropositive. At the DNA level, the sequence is TGTGCCACCAGCAGAGAAGCAGGCTCCTCCTACGAGCAGTACTTC. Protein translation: CATSREAGSSYEQYF.